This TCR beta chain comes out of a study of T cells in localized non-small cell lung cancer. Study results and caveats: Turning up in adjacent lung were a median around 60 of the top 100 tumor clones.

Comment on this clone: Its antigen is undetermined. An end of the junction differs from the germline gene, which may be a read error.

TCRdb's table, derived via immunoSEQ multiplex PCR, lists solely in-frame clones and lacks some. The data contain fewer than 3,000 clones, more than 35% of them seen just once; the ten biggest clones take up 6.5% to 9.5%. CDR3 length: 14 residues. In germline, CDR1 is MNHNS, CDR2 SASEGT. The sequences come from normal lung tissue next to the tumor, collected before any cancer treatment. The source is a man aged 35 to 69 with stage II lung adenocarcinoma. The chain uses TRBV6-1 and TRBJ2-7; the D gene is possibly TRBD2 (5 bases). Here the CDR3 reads CAISEGGLSYEQYF. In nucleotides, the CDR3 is TGTGCCATCAGTGAAGGCGGGCTCTCCTACGAGCAGTACTTC.